A selection of T cell receptor beta chains follows, all from one sample in a study of T cell responses to AZD1222 COVID-19 vaccine. Method: immunoSEQ multiplex PCR; TCRdb's copy keeps in-frame clones and lacks some. The sample lists 150,000 to 200,000 clones; roughly 91% were seen once. The starting material was peripheral blood, obtained 28 days after the second AZD1222 dose. The origin of the receptors is an adult who received the AZD1222 COVID-19 vaccine. Both conserved end residues are part of each CDR3. Fields, in order: CDR3 length, J gene, V gene, D gene, clone size, CDR3 DNA, CDR3 protein. The D gene is left open where the match is weak. Clone size is stated in some rows and not others, as once, few, many or a class when expanded.

CDR3 length: 17
J gene: TRBJ2-7
V gene: TRBV7-6
D gene: TRBD2
clone size: few
CDR3 DNA: TGTGCCAGCAGCTTAGAAGCGGGCGGGAGGAGCTCCTACGAGCAGTACTTC
CDR3 protein: CASSLEAGGRSSYEQYF

CDR3 length: 15
J gene: TRBJ1-2
V gene: TRBV15
D gene: TRBD1
clone size: -
CDR3 DNA: TGTGCCACCAGCAGAGATGAGGGGGCGGGCTATGGCTACACCTTC
CDR3 protein: CATSRDEGAGYGYTF

CDR3 length: 13
J gene: TRBJ1-1
V gene: TRBV9
D gene: -
clone size: -
CDR3 DNA: TGTGCCAGCAGCGTAGCGAGGGGTACTGAAGCTTTCTTT
CDR3 protein: CASSVARGTEAFF

CDR3 length: 14
J gene: TRBJ2-7
V gene: TRBV10-3
D gene: TRBD1
clone size: -
CDR3 DNA: TGTGCCATCAGGCCGGGACAGGGTCTCTACGAGCAGTACTTC
CDR3 protein: CAIRPGQGLYEQYF

CDR3 length: 13
J gene: TRBJ2-7
V gene: TRBV7-9
D gene: TRBD1
clone size: -
CDR3 DNA: TGTGCCAGCAGCTCCGGACAGGGCGGCGAGCAGTACTTC
CDR3 protein: CASSSGQGGEQYF

CDR3 length: 15
J gene: TRBJ2-7
V gene: TRBV4-1
D gene: -
clone size: few
CDR3 DNA: TGCGCCAGCAGTGTCCCGGCGGACAGCCCCTCCGAGCAGTACTTC
CDR3 protein: CASSVPADSPSEQYF

CDR3 length: 14
J gene: TRBJ1-2
V gene: TRBV19
D gene: TRBD1
clone size: once
CDR3 DNA: TGTGCCAGTACTCCGGGACAGGGAATGGGTGGCTACACCTTC
CDR3 protein: CASTPGQGMGGYTF

CDR3 length: 12
J gene: TRBJ1-6
V gene: TRBV6-4
D gene: TRBD1
clone size: -
CDR3 DNA: TGCGACAGGGGGCCTGGGAATTCACCCCTCCACTTT
CDR3 protein: CDRGPGNSPLHF

CDR3 length: 15
J gene: TRBJ2-7
V gene: TRBV24-1
D gene: -
clone size: -
CDR3 DNA: TGTGCCACCAGTGGCCGGGGGACCGCGCCCTACGAGCAGTACTTC
CDR3 protein: CATSGRGTAPYEQYF

CDR3 length: 14
J gene: TRBJ1-5
V gene: TRBV7-2
D gene: -
clone size: -
CDR3 DNA: TGTGCCAGCAGCTTAGGAGGGGCAGGTCAGCCCCAGCATTTT
CDR3 protein: CASSLGGAGQPQHF

CDR3 length: 11
J gene: TRBJ2-3
V gene: TRBV28
D gene: -
clone size: -
CDR3 DNA: TGTGCCAGCAGTGGGAGGGATACGCAGTATTTT
CDR3 protein: CASSGRDTQYF

CDR3 length: 13
J gene: TRBJ2-7
V gene: TRBV6-5
D gene: -
clone size: -
CDR3 DNA: TGTGCCAGCAGTTACTCGGGAGGTGTCGAGCAGTACTTC
CDR3 protein: CASSYSGGVEQYF

CDR3 length: 14
J gene: TRBJ1-1
V gene: TRBV11-3
D gene: TRBD1
clone size: -
CDR3 DNA: TGTGCCAGCAGCGTACGACAGGGGGCTACTGAAGCTTTCTTT
CDR3 protein: CASSVRQGATEAFF

CDR3 length: 14
J gene: TRBJ1-6
V gene: TRBV3-1/TRBV3-2
D gene: -
clone size: -
CDR3 DNA: TGTGCCAGCAGCCGACAGTCTGGGGAATCACCCCTCCACTTT
CDR3 protein: CASSRQSGESPLHF

CDR3 length: 17
J gene: TRBJ1-1
V gene: TRBV5-5
D gene: TRBD1
clone size: -
CDR3 DNA: TGTGCCAGCAGCCGACGGACAGGGGCCCACATGAACACTGAAGCTTTCTTT
CDR3 protein: CASSRRTGAHMNTEAFF

CDR3 length: 14
J gene: TRBJ2-2
V gene: TRBV25-1
D gene: -
clone size: -
CDR3 DNA: TGTGCCAGCAGTGAACTAGGAAACACCGGGGAGCTGTTTTTT
CDR3 protein: CASSELGNTGELFF

CDR3 length: 15
J gene: TRBJ2-3
V gene: TRBV6-5
D gene: TRBD2
clone size: -
CDR3 DNA: TGTGCCAGCAGTTACTCGCTAGCGGTGACAGATACGCAGTATTTT
CDR3 protein: CASSYSLAVTDTQYF

CDR3 length: 14
J gene: TRBJ1-2
V gene: TRBV28
D gene: TRBD1
clone size: -
CDR3 DNA: TGTGCCAGCAGTTTGGGACAGGGTAGCTATGGCTACACCTTC
CDR3 protein: CASSLGQGSYGYTF

CDR3 length: 15
J gene: TRBJ2-2
V gene: TRBV7-3
D gene: TRBD1
clone size: -
CDR3 DNA: TGTGCCAGCAGCATAGGGACAGGGAACACCGGGGAGCTGTTTTTT
CDR3 protein: CASSIGTGNTGELFF

CDR3 length: 14
J gene: TRBJ2-3
V gene: TRBV10-1
D gene: TRBD2
clone size: -
CDR3 DNA: TGCCCCTGGAGGCTAGCGGGAAAGTCGGATACGCAGTATTTT
CDR3 protein: CPWRLAGKSDTQYF

CDR3 length: 14
J gene: TRBJ2-7
V gene: TRBV11-3
D gene: TRBD1
clone size: -
CDR3 DNA: TGTGCCAGCAGCCCCGGAGTGGGGACAGTCGAGCAGTACTTC
CDR3 protein: CASSPGVGTVEQYF

CDR3 length: 14
J gene: TRBJ2-7
V gene: TRBV7-9
D gene: -
clone size: few
CDR3 DNA: TGTGCCAGCAGCCCTGTCACAGCCGCCTACGAGCAGTACTTC
CDR3 protein: CASSPVTAAYEQYF

CDR3 length: 14
J gene: TRBJ2-5
V gene: TRBV7-8
D gene: -
clone size: -
CDR3 DNA: TGTGCCAGCAGCTTAGCGAGGGGCGGGGAGACCCAGTACTTC
CDR3 protein: CASSLARGGETQYF

CDR3 length: 13
J gene: TRBJ2-3
V gene: TRBV12-3/TRBV12-4
D gene: -
clone size: -
CDR3 DNA: TGTGCCAGCAGTTTACCCCCCACAGATACGCAGTATTTT
CDR3 protein: CASSLPPTDTQYF

CDR3 length: 14
J gene: TRBJ2-3
V gene: TRBV19
D gene: -
clone size: -
CDR3 DNA: TGTGCCAGTAGTATAGATCGCAACACAGATACGCAGTATTTT
CDR3 protein: CASSIDRNTDTQYF

CDR3 length: 13
J gene: TRBJ2-7
V gene: TRBV16
D gene: -
clone size: -
CDR3 DNA: TGTGCCAGCAGCCAAGGCTCGTCATACGAGCAGTACTTC
CDR3 protein: CASSQGSSYEQYF

CDR3 length: 15
J gene: TRBJ1-5
V gene: TRBV19
D gene: -
clone size: -
CDR3 DNA: TGTGCCAGTAGTGCCCTTCTCAGCAGTTCGCAGCCCCAGCATTTT
CDR3 protein: CASSALLSSSQPQHF

CDR3 length: 13
J gene: TRBJ2-7
V gene: TRBV27
D gene: -
clone size: -
CDR3 DNA: TGTGCCAGCAGTTTTAACAGGGACCACGAGCAGTACTTC
CDR3 protein: CASSFNRDHEQYF

CDR3 length: 12
J gene: TRBJ2-7
V gene: TRBV30
D gene: -
clone size: -
CDR3 DNA: TGTGCCTGGAAGGTGGGGGTTAACGAGCAGTACTTC
CDR3 protein: CAWKVGVNEQYF

CDR3 length: 14
J gene: TRBJ2-3
V gene: TRBV2
D gene: -
clone size: -
CDR3 DNA: TGTGCCAGCAGTGTGGGGTCTAGCACAGATACGCAGTATTTT
CDR3 protein: CASSVGSSTDTQYF